The 27 T cell receptor beta chains below all came from one sample that was sequenced in a study of CD8+CD57+ T cells in acquired aplastic anemia. CDR3 and TCR beta VDJ profiling relied on a genomic DNA template. TCRdb itself ran the reads through MiXCR, one entry per CDR3 protein. The table shows about 400,000 distinct CDR3 sequences, with just under 70% occurring only once. Sequencing was performed on sorted CD4+, CD8+, or CD8+CD57+ T cells (not recorded which) from PBMCs. Receptor source: a human donor in good health, serving as a control.

This chain uses TRBV7-8 with TRBJ2-5, with D tentatively TRBD2 (6 bases). Germline values: CDR1 SGHVS, CDR2 FQNEAQ. The V end lost 5 bases, the J end lost 7 bases, and 26 bases lay between the germline ends. The CDR3 length is 17 residues. CDR3 region: CASSPYTGGAVFGTQYF. As DNA, the CDR3 is TGTGCCAGCAGCCCCTATACCGGAGGGGCCGTCTTCGGGACCCAGTACTTC.

To note about this clonotype: One end of the junction fails to match germline, which may point to a read error. CDR3 DNA sequence: TGTGCCAGCAGCCAAGGGCAGGGTAATGAAAAACTGTTTTTT. Its translation is CASSQGQGNEKLFF. The J gene is TRBJ1-4, the V gene TRBV5-1, with D possibly matching TRBD1 (5 bases). This CDR3 spans 14 amino acids. Per the germline V gene, CDR1 is SGHRS and CDR2 is YFSETQ.

This clonotype has only a few counts. One end of the junction varies from germline; a read error may be responsible. This chain links TRBV7-6 with TRBJ2-7; D gene ambiguous. The CDR3 loop spans 12 amino acids. Germline CDR1 and CDR2: SGHVS and FNYEAQ. CDR3 in amino acids: CASSLGRDEQYF. DNA for the CDR3: TGTGCTAGCAGCTTAGGCCGCGACGAGCAGTACTTC.

This chain uses TRBV19 with TRBJ1-5, with D uncertain. CDR1 and CDR2 from the germline V gene are LNHDA and SQIVND (reference sequence). There are 14 residues in the CDR3. V gave up 7 bases and J gave up 16 bases, with 26 bases separating them. This CDR3 is CASTNGEGGQPLHF. The DNA for the CDR3 is TGTGCCAGTACGAACGGAGAGGGTGGTCAGCCCCTCCATTTT.

This clonotype was recorded only once. The J gene is TRBJ2-5, the V gene TRBV7-2, with 7 positions matching TRBD2. Per the germline V gene, CDR1 is SGHTA and CDR2 is FQGNSA. The CDR3 length is 14 residues. V was clipped by 3 bases and J by 4 bases; unmatched bases: 5. The CDR3 reads CASSFKAGLETQYF. In DNA, the CDR3 is TGTGCCAGCAGCTTTAAAGCGGGGTTAGAGACCCAGTACTTC.

In regard to this clonotype: One junction end does not reproduce the germline sequence, and a read error may be involved. V and J are TRBV13 and TRBJ2-7; D perhaps matches TRBD1 (6 bases). The CDR3 has 15 amino acids. Germline CDR1 reads PRHDT; CDR2 reads FYEKMQ (reference sequence). CDR3 in DNA: TGCGCTAGCAGCCTTCTCGGTGCTCAGGGGTACGAGCAGTACTTC. The encoded protein is CASSLLGAQGYEQYF.

In regard to this clonotype: An end of the junction does not agree with germline; a read error may underlie this. The chain joins TRBV7-3 to TRBJ1-3; 9 nucleotides align to TRBD1. The CDR3 is made up of 15 amino acids. Germline V gene lookup returns CDR1 SGHTA and CDR2 FQGTGA. The DNA for the CDR3 is TGTGCCAGCAGCCCGGACAGGGGAAGACGAAAGACCATATATTTT. This sequence encodes CASSPDRGRRKTIYF.

This chain joins TRBV6-1 and TRBJ2-5, with D perhaps matching TRBD1 (7 bases). Trimming removed 0 bases at V and 9 bases at J, with 32 bases between. CDR3 length: 20 amino acids. Germline CDR1 MNHNS, CDR2 SASEGT. The CDR3 loop is CASSEAFRDRRDRGNQPQYF. CDR3 nucleotides: TGTGCCAGCAGTGAAGCATTCCGGGACAGACGAGACCGGGGGAATCAGCCCCAGTACTTC.

This chain links TRBV5-5 with TRBJ2-1; D unresolved. Looked up from germline, CDR1 is SGHKS and CDR2 is YYEKEE (reference sequence). With 4 bases removed from V and 4 bases from J, the gap between germline ends came to 12 bases. The CDR3 runs to 14 residues. In nucleotides, the CDR3 is TGTGCCAGCAGCCTCGAGGTCAGGTACAATGAGCAGTTCTTC. This encodes CASSLEVRYNEQFF.

J is TRBJ2-7 and V is TRBV7-6, with 8 positions matching TRBD2. The ends lost 5 bases at V and 2 bases at J; junction bases unmatched: 2. The CDR3 contains 13 residues. Germline CDR1 reads SGHVS; CDR2 reads FNYEAQ. CDR3 residues: CASSDGGAYEQYF. CDR3 DNA: TGTGCCAGCAGCGACGGGGGGGCCTACGAGCAGTACTTC.

A note on this clonotype: This could be a read error, since a much larger clone is one nucleotide away. This chain joins TRBV6-2 or TRBV6-3 and TRBJ1-1, with TRBD1 matching over 7 bases. The CDR3 totals 14 residues. CDR1 and CDR2 from the germline V gene are MNHEY and SVGEGT. In DNA form, the CDR3 reads TGTGCCAGCAGTTACTGGACAGGTACCACTGGAGCTTTCTTT. Protein: CASSYWTGTTGAFF.

This clonotype was seen once. The chain employs TRBV7-2 and TRBJ2-7, with 8 bases identical to TRBD1. The CDR3 runs to 14 residues. The ends lost 5 bases at V and 4 bases at J; junction bases unmatched: 7. Looked up from germline, CDR1 is SGHTA and CDR2 is FQGNSA. CDR3 amino acids: CASSKDRVGYEQYF. CDR3 nucleotides: TGTGCCAGCAGCAAGGACAGGGTAGGGTACGAGCAGTACTTC.

In regard to this clonotype: A read error is likely, as this CDR3 ends without the conserved phenylalanine or tryptophan. Because the CDR3's place on the DNA is in doubt, the DNA is left out and the CDR3 is given as listed by TCRdb. The V call is TRBV7-2, the J call TRBJ2-3; TRBD1, the table's D call, was not compared with the DNA. Germline V lookup: CDR1 SGHTA, CDR2 FQGNSA. With termini counted, the CDR3 has 13 amino acids. The CDR3 loop is CASSLAYRDSEHL.

This chain joins TRBV11-2 and TRBJ1-4; no reliable D call. Germline-derived CDR1 and CDR2 are SGHAT and FQNNGV. Trimming shortened V by 0 bases and J by 8 bases, and 13 bases separated the two germline ends. This CDR3 has 15 residues. CDR3 loop: CASSLDRLAGEKLFF. The DNA for the CDR3 is TGTGCCAGCAGCTTAGACAGACTAGCGGGGGAAAAACTGTTTTTT.

In regard to this clonotype: No conserved phenylalanine or tryptophan is present at the end of the CDR3, so a read error is the likely explanation. The DNA is omitted, as the CDR3 cannot be located on it reliably, and the CDR3 follows TCRdb's listing. The chain links TRBV7-9 to TRBJ1-6. The germline V gene encodes CDR1 SEHNR and CDR2 FQNEAQ (reference sequence). The CDR3 comprises 13 residues, both ends counted. The chain's CDR3 is CASSPRPISPPHS.

With respect to this clonotype: A read error is likely, as this CDR3 ends without the conserved phenylalanine or tryptophan. The DNA is left out, because the CDR3 cannot be placed on it with certainty; the CDR3 is given as TCRdb lists it. V usage is TRBV7-2 and J usage is TRBJ2-5; TRBD1 is the table's D call and was not checked against the DNA. Germline V lookup: CDR1 SGHTA, CDR2 FQGNSA. A total of 12 residues make up the CDR3, ends included. This chain's CDR3 is CASSSALRQGAY.

This rearrangement joins TRBV7-6 to TRBJ2-7, with D possibly matching TRBD1 (8 bases). Germline loops: CDR1 SGHVS, CDR2 FNYEAQ. The germline V and J ends were trimmed by 0 bases and 6 bases, with 21 bases remaining between them. The CDR3 runs 17 residues. CDR3 loop: CASSLAFYRGRVSEQYF. CDR3 sequence (DNA): TGTGCCAGCAGCTTAGCCTTCTACAGGGGGAGGGTTAGCGAGCAGTACTTC.

About this clonotype itself: One end of the junction does not line up with germline, which may come from a read error. CDR3 in amino acids: CASSPGTARTEDLF. In DNA, the CDR3 is TGTGCCAGCAGTCCTGGCACAGCGAGGACTGAAGATTTGTTT. The V call is TRBV7-9, the J call TRBJ1-1; the D is unclear. CDR1 and CDR2 (germline): SEHNR, FQNEAQ (reference sequence). The CDR3 totals 14 residues.

V usage is TRBV13 and J usage is TRBJ2-3; the D gene is possibly TRBD1 (5 bases). The germline gives CDR1 PRHDT, CDR2 FYEKMQ (reference sequence). V was cut by 2 bases and J by 1 base, with 13 bases left in between. The length of the CDR3 is 16 residues. CDR3 DNA: TGTGCCAGCAGCTTATCCCCAGGGAAAGGCACAGATACGCAGTATTTT. Protein: CASSLSPGKGTDTQYF.

The V gene is TRBV20-1, the J gene TRBJ1-2; no clear D. The V gene lost 0 bases and the J gene lost 2 bases, with 7 bases spanning the gap. CDR3 length: 13 residues. CDR1 is DFQATT and CDR2 is SNEGSKA in the germline V gene (reference sequence). The CDR3 region has the DNA TGCAGTGCTAGAGATCGAGGGAACTATGGCTACACCTTC. It encodes CSARDRGNYGYTF.

V gene TRBV5-1 combines with J gene TRBJ2-3, with 10 bases matching TRBD2. The CDR3 is 17 amino acids. The V gene end was trimmed by 3 bases and the J gene end by 6 bases; junction bases not matched to a gene: 13. The germline gives CDR1 SGHRS, CDR2 YFSETQ. CDR3 protein: CASSSSLSGGASDTQYF. The CDR3 DNA is TGCGCCAGCAGCTCCTCCCTCAGCGGGGGGGCCAGTGATACGCAGTATTTT.

Many counts were recorded for this clonotype. The rearrangement uses TRBV4-1 and TRBJ2-3; D is undetermined. CDR1 and CDR2 from the germline V gene are MGHRA and YSYEKL. Trimming removed 1 base at V and 4 bases at J, with 0 bases between. The CDR3 runs 11 residues. The CDR3 DNA reads as TGCGCCAGCAGCCAAGCAGATACGCAGTATTTT. It specifies CASSQADTQYF.

The CDR3 reads CASTTGQGAWREQYF. The CDR3 DNA reads as TGTGCCAGCACGACCGGACAGGGGGCTTGGAGGGAGCAGTACTTC. This chain links TRBV27 with TRBJ2-7; the match to TRBD1 covers 11 bases. This CDR3 is 15 amino acids long. Germline values: CDR1 MNHEY, CDR2 SMNVEV (reference sequence). V gave up 7 bases and J gave up 7 bases; unmatched junction bases: 12.

As for this clonotype: Because the CDR3 is missing its conserved closing phenylalanine or tryptophan, this is likely a read error. The limits of the CDR3 on the DNA are not certain, so only TCRdb's listed CDR3 is given. V gene TRBV7-2 combines with J gene TRBJ2-3; the table's D gene call, TRBD2, was not cross checked with the DNA. The CDR3 length is 12 residues, termini included. In germline, CDR1 is SGHTA, CDR2 FQGNSA. CDR3 amino acids: CASSKPGLAGCR.

The chain has TRBV7-2 and TRBJ1-5, with D uncertain. This CDR3 has 13 amino acids. Germline V gene data show CDR1 as SGHTA and CDR2 as FQGNSA. V lost 3 bases and J lost 13, with 16 bases in between. CDR3 bases: TGTGCCAGCAGCTTCGCAGCGACGCACGCGCAGCATTTT. Its protein product is CASSFAATHAQHF. The whole variable domain, filled in from reference TRBV7-2 and TRBJ1-5, reads GAGVSQSPSNKVTEKGKDVELRCDPISGHTALYWYRQSLGQGLEFLIYFQGNSAPDKSGLPSDRFSAERTGGSVSTLTIQRTQQEDSAVYLCASSFAATHAQHFGDGTRLSIL.

This clonotype was recorded only once. The chain's CDR3 is CASSSGQGNSAFF. CDR3 DNA sequence: TGCGCCAGCAGCTCGGGACAGGGAAATTCAGCTTTCTTT. This chain connects TRBV5-1 to TRBJ1-1, with 9 nucleotides matching TRBD1. Germline assignment: CDR1 SGHRS and CDR2 YFSETQ. Trimming removed 3 bases from V and 10 bases from J; junction bases left unmatched: 7. The CDR3 sequence is 13 residues long.

On this clonotype itself: A read error may account for a junction end that differs from germline. The J gene is TRBJ1-2, the V gene TRBV7-2; D is unresolved. This CDR3 is 12 amino acids long. Germline V gene data show CDR1 as SGHTA and CDR2 as FQGNSA. The CDR3 is CASSLEKAGYTF. CDR3 nucleotides: TGCGCCAGCAGCTTAGAGAAGGCTGGCTACACCTTC.